These T cell receptor beta chains were read from a single sample in a study of blood T cell repertoires in COVID-19. Sequencing was performed with immunoSEQ multiplex PCR; in TCRdb, only in-frame clones are kept and a portion is missing. The table has 60,000 or so clones, over 80% seen once; the top ten hold around 8.3%. Sequenced: peripheral blood. The receptor source for this set is a human donor with active COVID-19. The donor label of this sample is uncertain. Both conserved end residues are part of each CDR3. The D gene is left open where the match is weak. Clone sizes are given selectively: once, few, many, or a class where the clone is expanded.

TRBJ2-5,-,-,TRBV5-1,CASSLRQGGETQYF,TGCGCCAGCAGCTTACGGCAGGGAGGAGAGACCCAGTACTTC
TRBJ1-2,-,TRBD1,TRBV9,CASSVGTGTYGYTF,TGTGCCAGCAGCGTAGGGACAGGGACCTATGGCTACACCTTC
TRBJ1-2,once,TRBD1,TRBV28,CASRTGQFNYGYTF,TGTGCCAGCAGGACGGGACAGTTCAACTATGGCTACACCTTC
TRBJ2-1,-,-,TRBV4-2,CASRDLGLPEQFF,TGTGCCAGCCGGGACTTGGGCCTTCCTGAGCAGTTCTTC
TRBJ2-7,-,TRBD1,TRBV6-5,CASRGTVYEQYF,TGTGCCAGCAGAGGGACAGTTTACGAGCAGTACTTC
TRBJ2-7,-,TRBD1,TRBV7-9,CASSPLRQGDEQYF,TGTGCCAGCAGCCCACTACGACAGGGAGACGAGCAGTACTTC
TRBJ2-1,-,-,TRBV7-2,CASSSPGRRGQFF,TGTGCCAGCAGCTCCCCGGGGAGACGTGGGCAGTTCTTC
TRBJ1-2,-,-,TRBV5-5,CASSTHVSGYGYTF,TGTGCCAGCAGCACACACGTTAGCGGGTATGGCTACACCTTC
TRBJ2-3,once,TRBD2,TRBV7-9,CASSPIPFSGNTTSTQYF,TGTGCCAGCAGCCCAATACCTTTTAGCGGGAATACGACATCTACGCAGTATTTT
TRBJ2-2,-,-,TRBV11-2,CASSLAPQGTGELFF,TGTGCCAGCAGCTTAGCCCCCCAGGGGACCGGGGAGCTGTTTTTT
TRBJ2-7,-,TRBD1,TRBV6-6,CASSPDRDEQYF,TGTGCCAGCAGCCCGGACAGGGATGAGCAGTACTTC
TRBJ1-5,-,TRBD1,TRBV28,CASSPIILQGAAQPQHF,TGTGCCAGCAGTCCCATTATCCTGCAGGGGGCCGCTCAGCCCCAGCATTTT
TRBJ2-3,-,-,TRBV7-3,CASSSSADTQYF,TGTGCCAGCAGCTCGTCAGCAGATACGCAGTATTTT
TRBJ2-7,-,TRBD2,TRBV13,CASSSGTSGLSTFYEQYF,TGTGCCAGCAGCTCAGGGACTAGCGGGTTATCTACCTTCTACGAGCAGTACTTC
TRBJ2-7,-,-,TRBV7-2,CASSLEDRGPLFVEQYF,TGTGCCAGCAGCTTAGAAGATCGCGGGCCTCTGTTTGTCGAGCAGTACTTC
TRBJ2-1,-,TRBD2,TRBV24-1,CATSDLAGRSYNEQFF,TGTGCCACCAGTGATCTAGCGGGTCGCTCCTACAATGAGCAGTTCTTC